Listed here are 9 T cell receptor beta chains from one sample, sequenced in a study of PD-L1 blockade in urothelial cancer. Regarding time point: peripheral blood 6 weeks after treatment start. Sequencing was performed with immunoSEQ multiplex PCR; in TCRdb, only in-frame clones are kept and a portion is missing. The table has roughly 28,000 clones, around 84% seen once. The sample was PBMCs, taken around atezolizumab (anti-PD-L1) treatment. All receptors derive from an older man with urothelial cancer.

This chain joins TRBV5-4 and TRBJ1-6; unclear D gene. The germline gives CDR1 SGHNT, CDR2 YYREEE (reference sequence). Trimming removed 0 bases from V and 7 bases from J, with 14 bases in between. There are 16 residues in the CDR3. The CDR3 bases are TGTGCCAGCAGCTTGGGGGCGGGGAATTTCAATTCACCCCTCCACTTT. Amino acid sequence: CASSLGAGNFNSPLHF. Together with reference TRBV5-4 and TRBJ1-6, the CDR3 gives the full variable domain: ETGVTQSPTHLIKTRGQQVTLRCSSQSGHNTVSWYQQALGQGPQFIFQYYREEENGRGNFPPRFSGLQFPNYSSELNVNALELDDSALYLCASSLGAGNFNSPLHFGNGTRLTVT.

This chain connects TRBV4-2 to TRBJ2-5, with D perhaps matching TRBD1 (5 bases). Trimming removed 4 bases from V and 2 bases from J, with 11 bases in between. This CDR3 spans 14 amino acids. Germline loops: CDR1 LGHNA, CDR2 YNFKEQ. The CDR3 reads CASSPLQGQETQYF. The DNA for the CDR3 is TGTGCCAGCAGCCCCCTGCAGGGACAAGAGACCCAGTACTTC.

This clone was counted a single time. This sequence joins TRBV30 and TRBJ1-3; D is undetermined. Per germline, CDR1 GTSNPN and CDR2 SVGIG (reference sequence). The CDR3 has 13 residues. The V end lost 8 bases, the J end lost 0 bases, and 11 bases lay between the germline ends. The CDR3 nucleotides are TGTGCCCTGAGCGCGGGCTCTGGAAACACCATATATTTT. Its translation: CALSAGSGNTIYF.

The J gene is TRBJ2-7, the V gene TRBV19, with D possibly being TRBD1 (5 bases). Trimming removed 7 bases from V and 5 bases from J, with 15 bases in between. The CDR3 is made up of 13 amino acids. Germline CDR1 reads LNHDA; CDR2 reads SQIVND (reference sequence). DNA of the CDR3: TGTGCCAGTACCAGTCAGGGAATCAACGAGCAGTACTTC. Translated: CASTSQGINEQYF.

This clone was recorded only once. This chain links TRBV9 with TRBJ2-3; maybe TRBD2 (5 bases). V was cut by 0 bases and J by 1 base, with 9 bases left in between. Germline V gene lookup returns CDR1 SGDLS and CDR2 YYNGEE. The CDR3 extends over 15 amino acids. For the CDR3, the DNA is TGTGCCAGCAGCGTAGCGGGGTCCGGCACAGATACGCAGTATTTT. Amino acids: CASSVAGSGTDTQYF.

This clone turned up a few times. The chain links TRBV27 to TRBJ2-2; maybe TRBD2 (6 bases). The CDR3 runs to 15 residues. V was shortened by 6 bases and J by 4 bases, with 15 bases between the two germline ends. The germline gives CDR1 MNHEY, CDR2 SMNVEV (reference sequence). The CDR3 DNA reads TGTGCCAGCAGCCTCCGTCCGGGAGTCACCGGGGAGCTGTTTTTT. It specifies CASSLRPGVTGELFF.

The rearrangement joins TRBV4-1 to TRBJ1-4; D is ambiguous. CDR3 length: 18 amino acids. Germline loops: CDR1 MGHRA, CDR2 YSYEKL. Trimming left V 4 bases short and J 8 bases short, with 26 bases between. Here the CDR3 reads CASSRTERLTLEDEKLFF. In DNA form, the CDR3 reads TGCGCCAGCAGCCGCACCGAGCGCCTTACACTAGAGGACGAAAAACTGTTTTTT.

The chain links TRBV5-1 to TRBJ2-7, with a possible D match to TRBD1 (6 bases). The CDR3 is made up of 13 amino acids. Trimming shortened V by 2 bases and J by 2 bases, and 8 bases separated the two germline ends. Germline CDR1 and CDR2: SGHRS and YFSETQ. Here the CDR3 DNA reads TGCGCCAGCAGCTTTAAGGGGGCCTACGAGCAGTACTTC. Its translation: CASSFKGAYEQYF.

V and J are TRBV2 and TRBJ2-7, with D tentatively TRBD2 (6 bases). The CDR3 runs to 13 residues. V was cut by 5 bases and J by 7 bases, with 15 bases left in between. The germline gives CDR1 SNHLY, CDR2 FYNNEI. CDR3 region: CASSMDYPREQYF. The CDR3 region has the DNA TGTGCCAGCAGTATGGACTATCCTCGGGAGCAGTACTTC. Together with reference TRBV2 and TRBJ2-7, the CDR3 gives the full variable domain: EPEVTQTPSHQVTQMGQEVILRCVPISNHLYFYWYRQILGQKVEFLVSFYNNEISEKSEIFDDQFSVERPDGSNFTLKIRSTKLEDSAMYFCASSMDYPREQYFGPGTRLTVT.